This T cell receptor beta chain was recovered during a study of T cells in Graves' hyperthyroidism and ophthalmopathy. This clonotype was seen at least ten times. What was amplified from RNA transcripts were TCR beta CDR3 regions. The TCR CDR3 first-round RT-PCR relied on the HTBI primer set. TCRdb fed the multiplex PCR reads into MiXCR, producing one record per CDR3 protein. The sample shows 250,000 or so distinct CDR3 sequences, less than 20% of them seen only once. Trimming cost V 1 base and J 0 bases, with 9 bases left between them. CDR1 SGHVS and CDR2 FNYEAQ come from the germline V gene. This CDR3 comprises 15 residues.

The gene calls are TRBV7-6 and TRBJ1-1, with D unclear. Input material: blood. This receptor was obtained from a young woman with Graves' ophthalmopathy. As DNA, the CDR3 is TGTGCCAGCAGCTTAGAGGCAGACCTGAACACTGAAGCTTTCTTT. This translates into CASSLEADLNTEAFF. Filled out from reference TRBV7-6 and TRBJ1-1, the complete variable domain reads GAGVSQSPRYKVTKRGQDVALRCDPISGHVSLYWYRQALGQGPEFLTYFNYEAQQDKSGLPNDRFSAERPEGSISTLTIQRTEQRDSAMYRCASSLEADLNTEAFFGQGTRLTVV.